The 5 T cell receptor beta chains below all came from one sample that was sequenced in a study of blood T cell repertoires in COVID-19. The assay was immunoSEQ multiplex PCR, and TCRdb's table has in-frame clones only and misses some. The sample lists roughly 180,000 clones, roughly 94% seen once, with about 0.76% in the top ten. The sequenced material came from peripheral blood. These receptors were obtained from a man younger than 45 with COVID-19, enrolled during active disease.

This sequence joins TRBV5-5 and TRBJ1-2, with a possible D match to TRBD1 (5 bases). Trimming removed 4 bases from V and 0 bases from J, with 16 bases in between. The V gene's germline CDR1 is SGHKS and CDR2 YYEKEE (reference sequence). The length of the CDR3 is 16 residues. This chain's CDR3 is CASSPYGGEANYGYTF. DNA for the CDR3: TGTGCCAGCAGCCCCTACGGGGGGGAAGCTAACTATGGCTACACCTTC.

The chain recombines TRBV30 with TRBJ1-2; D remains ambiguous. Trimming removed 1 base at V and 7 bases at J, with 16 bases between. This CDR3 is built from 14 residues. Looked up from germline, CDR1 is GTSNPN and CDR2 is SVGIG (reference sequence). The CDR3 reads CAWSGAGKRGGYTF. The CDR3 bases are TGTGCCTGGAGTGGCGCGGGCAAGCGAGGTGGCTACACCTTC.

The chain joins TRBV29-1 to TRBJ1-1; TRBD1 agrees at 9 bases. Germline trimming cut 6 bases from V and 0 bases from J; bases unmatched to any gene: 2. Germline loops: CDR1 SQVTM, CDR2 ANQGSEA. This CDR3 contains 13 residues. The CDR3: CSVGTGLNTEAFF. The CDR3 DNA is TGCAGCGTCGGGACAGGGTTGAACACTGAAGCTTTCTTT.

V gene TRBV9 combines with J gene TRBJ2-1; tentative D call: TRBD1 (6 bases). Germline V lookup: CDR1 SGDLS, CDR2 YYNGEE. The CDR3 consists of 14 residues. Trimming stripped 4 bases from V and 6 bases from J, with 14 bases between. DNA for the CDR3: TGTGCCAGCAGCCCGAGGGGGACGACCAATGAGCAGTTCTTC. Encoded protein: CASSPRGTTNEQFF.

The V gene is TRBV9, the J gene TRBJ1-6; D is perhaps TRBD1 (5 bases). Trimming pared 0 bases from V and 2 bases from J, leaving 9 bases between. From germline, CDR1 is SGDLS and CDR2 YYNGEE. CDR3 length equals 16 residues. CDR3 nucleotide sequence: TGTGCCAGCAGCGTAGGGGGGGGAACCTATAATTCACCCCTCCACTTT. The encoded protein is CASSVGGGTYNSPLHF.